The 27 T cell receptor beta chains below come from one sample, sequenced in a study of sequential checkpoint blockade in melanoma (dated by TCRdb to about 2019). Receptor libraries were prepared by the immunoSEQ multiplex PCR assay. The clones in this table, taken by TCRdb from immuneACCESS, are in-frame only. Not every clone is retained; where verified, under half of the shortfall comes from an unresolved V gene, and the cause of the rest is unknown. This sample comprises roughly 7,000 clones, 28% of them detected only once. In total, the top ten clones hold approximately 23% of the sample. The treatment or condition label corresponds to: randomized to nivolumab then ipilimumab (arm A) or the reverse (arm B). This material consisted of tumor tissue (inferred from file names), taken from a patient given nivolumab and ipilimumab in sequence. These receptors all stem from a human donor with melanoma.

J is TRBJ2-3 and V is TRBV5-1; 11 nucleotides match TRBD2. J gave up 4 bases and V 5 bases, and 3 bases lay outside the gene matches. Germline CDR1 is SGHRS and CDR2 is YFSETQ. There are 14 residues in the CDR3. The CDR3 coding sequence is TGCGCCAGCAGTTTAGCGGGGGGGGCAGATACGCAGTATTTT. This encodes CASSLAGGADTQYF. The full variable domain, completed using reference TRBV5-1 and TRBJ2-3, is KAGVTQTPRYLIKTRGQQVTLSCSPISGHRSVSWYQQTPGQGLQFLFEYFSETQRNKGNFPGRFSGRQFSNSRSEMNVSTLELGDSALYLCASSLAGGADTQYFGPGTRLTVL.

The chain joins TRBV5-1 to TRBJ2-5, with 10 bases lining up with TRBD2. The V gene end was trimmed by 1 base and the J gene end by 5 bases; junction bases not matched to a gene: 8. The CDR3 runs to 16 residues. Germline lookup yields CDR1 SGHRS and CDR2 YFSETQ. This CDR3 reads CASSLTGTSVSETQYF. In DNA, the CDR3 is TGCGCCAGCAGCTTGACCGGGACTAGCGTCTCGGAGACCCAGTACTTC.

The chain uses TRBV29-1 and TRBJ1-2, with D possibly TRBD1 on 6 matching bases. The V end lost 4 bases, the J end lost 5 bases, and 14 bases lay between the germline ends. The CDR3 has 13 amino acids. Germline V gives CDR1 SQVTM, CDR2 ANQGSEA. In nucleotides, the CDR3 is TGCAGCGTTGGGGGGGGCCAGGGGTATGGCTACACCTTC. It specifies CSVGGGQGYGYTF.

This chain connects TRBV6-8 to TRBJ2-1; D is ambiguous. In germline, CDR1 is MNHGY, CDR2 SAAAGT. V was pared by 5 bases and J by 2 bases, with 16 bases between. This CDR3 region has 16 residues. For the CDR3, the DNA is TGTGCCAGCAGTCAGAGACTTCACCCAACCTACAATGAGCAGTTCTTC. This encodes CASSQRLHPTYNEQFF.

The chain employs TRBV18 and TRBJ1-2; a possible D gene is TRBD1 (5 bases). V gave up 5 bases and J gave up 8 bases, with 21 bases separating them. This CDR3 comprises 15 residues. Germline CDR1 and CDR2: KGHSH and LQKENI. CDR3 sequence: CASSEDDSPFSGYTF. CDR3 bases: TGTGCCAGCTCAGAGGACGACAGTCCATTCTCCGGCTACACCTTC.

This clone was picked up a small number of times. This chain joins TRBV6-8 and TRBJ2-2, with unresolved D. Germline CDR1 MNHGY, CDR2 SAAAGT. V gave up 4 bases and J gave up 5 bases, with 17 bases separating them. The CDR3 length is 16 residues. The CDR3 DNA is TGTGCCAGCAGTTTAGGACCAACGATGTGGACCGGGGAGCTGTTTTTT. Translated, it gives CASSLGPTMWTGELFF.

The chain employs TRBV11-3 and TRBJ1-3; D gene ambiguous. Trimming left V 7 bases short and J 0 bases short, with 19 bases between. The CDR3 covers 17 residues. CDR1 and CDR2 from the germline V gene are SGHNT and YENEEA. DNA for the CDR3: TGTGCCAGCACCCCACGAGGTGCAGCTATCTCTGGAAACACCATATATTTT. Protein: CASTPRGAAISGNTIYF.

The rearrangement joins TRBV7-1 to TRBJ1-1; D is uncertain. TRBV7-1 has ORF status, its function being uncertain. The V and J ends lost 4 bases and 11 bases respectively, with 17 bases between them. This CDR3 contains 13 residues. CDR3 loop: CASSLGRLQRAFF. DNA of the CDR3: TGTGCCAGCAGCTTAGGTAGACTGCAGCGGGCTTTCTTT.

V and J are TRBV11-3 and TRBJ1-1; 7 bases are shared with TRBD1. The CDR3 is 15 residues long. V lost 3 bases, J lost 1 base, and 5 bases stayed unmatched. Germline V gene sequence: CDR1 SGHNT, CDR2 YENEEA. CDR3 nucleotides: TGTGCCAGCAGCTTTGAAAACAGGGGGAACACTGAAGCTTTCTTT. Its protein product is CASSFENRGNTEAFF.

This clone was detected a few times. The V and J genes are TRBV11-3 and TRBJ2-1; TRBD2 matches 14 bases. The junction had 3 bases not matched to a gene; V was cut back by 5 bases and J by 6 bases. Germline V gives CDR1 SGHNT, CDR2 YENEEA. This CDR3 has 15 residues. The CDR3 reads CASSQGLAGVNEQFF. In DNA, the CDR3 is TGTGCCAGCAGCCAGGGACTAGCGGGAGTCAATGAGCAGTTCTTC. Looking up the rest from reference TRBV11-3 and TRBJ2-1 gives the full variable domain: EAGVVQSPRYKIIEKKQPVAFWCNPISGHNTLYWYLQNLGQGPELLIRYENEEAVDDSQLPKDRFSAERLKGVDSTLKIQPAELGDSAVYLCASSQGLAGVNEQFFGPGTRLTVL.

This clone was counted between two and nine times. CDR3 sequence: CASSETGTELPYNEQFF. The CDR3 nucleotides are TGTGCCAGCAGTGAGACCGGGACAGAACTACCCTACAATGAGCAGTTCTTC. V and J are TRBV6-8 and TRBJ2-1, with TRBD1 matching 7 bases. V gave up 5 bases and J gave up 2 bases; unmatched junction bases: 12. CDR1 is MNHGY, CDR2 SAAAGT, per germline. There are 17 residues in the CDR3.

Only a few counts were recorded for this clone. The junction and the germline gene differ at one end; a read error may be behind it. The V gene is TRBV10-2, the J gene TRBJ1-1; no definite D call. Per the germline V gene, CDR1 is WSHSY and CDR2 is SAAADI. This CDR3 is built from 13 residues. DNA of the CDR3: TGCGCCATCAGTAACGCCTTGAACACTGAAGCTTTCTTT. This codes for CAISNALNTEAFF.

The V gene is TRBV28, the J gene TRBJ2-1, with 9 bases aligning to TRBD1. The CDR3 runs to 14 residues. V lost 3 bases and J lost 6; bases outside the gene matches: 3. The germline gives CDR1 MDHEN, CDR2 SYDVKM. The CDR3 region has the DNA TGTGCCAGCAGTTTGGGACAGGGCGCCAATGAGCAGTTCTTC. Its protein product is CASSLGQGANEQFF. The whole variable domain, filled in from reference TRBV28 and TRBJ2-1, reads DVKVTQSSRYLVKRTGEKVFLECVQDMDHENMFWYRQDPGLGLRLIYFSYDVKMKEKGDIPEGYSVSREKKERFSLILESASTNQTSMYLCASSLGQGANEQFFGPGTRLTVL.

This clone has only a few counts. This chain links TRBV11-3 with TRBJ1-2, with D hard to call. Per the germline V gene, CDR1 is SGHNT and CDR2 is YENEEA. The V end lost 1 base, the J end lost 4 bases, and 10 bases lay between the germline ends. CDR3 length equals 14 residues. DNA of the CDR3: TGTGCCAGCAGCTTAGGCCGGGGTAGCTATGGCTACACCTTC. This encodes CASSLGRGSYGYTF.

This clone turned up a few times. The rearrangement joins TRBV15 to TRBJ1-5; no clear D. Germline CDR1 LNHNV, CDR2 YYDKDF (reference sequence). V shed 0 bases and J shed 4 bases, with 7 bases lying between them. The CDR3 is 14 amino acids. The CDR3 sequence: CATSRDPFNQPQHF. CDR3 nucleotides: TGTGCCACCAGCAGAGATCCGTTTAATCAGCCCCAGCATTTT.

This clone has a handful of counts. The J gene is TRBJ2-7, the V gene TRBV14; TRBD1 is a possible D gene (5 bases). The CDR3 extends over 12 amino acids. CDR1 is SGHDN, CDR2 FVKESK, per germline. Trimming removed 4 bases at V and 7 bases at J, with 11 bases between. The CDR3 loop reads CASSPRVGEQYF. CDR3 DNA sequence: TGTGCCAGCAGCCCCAGGGTAGGGGAGCAGTACTTC.

In nucleotides, the CDR3 is TGTGCCAGCAGCTTACCGGGACAGGCGGCTGGAAACACCATATATTTT. It codes for CASSLPGQAAGNTIYF. The chain recombines TRBV7-6 with TRBJ1-3; TRBD1 matches at 8 bases. In germline, CDR1 is SGHVS, CDR2 FNYEAQ. The CDR3 has 16 amino acids. V was clipped by 2 bases and J by 2 bases; unmatched bases: 5.

This clone is labeled as medium-sized. The chain joins TRBV11-3 to TRBJ2-7, with D hard to call. V was shortened by 3 bases and J by 0 bases, with 12 bases between the two germline ends. Germline V gene data show CDR1 as SGHNT and CDR2 as YENEEA. The CDR3 covers 15 residues. CDR3 sequence reads: CASSLESGSSYEQYF. The CDR3, as DNA: TGTGCCAGCAGCTTGGAATCTGGGTCCTCCTACGAGCAGTACTTC. The complete variable domain, with remaining parts taken from reference TRBV11-3 and TRBJ2-7, reads EAGVVQSPRYKIIEKKQPVAFWCNPISGHNTLYWYLQNLGQGPELLIRYENEEAVDDSQLPKDRFSAERLKGVDSTLKIQPAELGDSAVYLCASSLESGSSYEQYFGPGTRLTVT.

The chain is built from TRBV19 and TRBJ2-6, with 9 positions matching TRBD1. Looked up from germline, CDR1 is LNHDA and CDR2 is SQIVND (reference sequence). The CDR3 spans 17 residues. V trimming: 6 bases; J trimming: 0 bases; junction bases outside the gene matches: 6. This CDR3 is CASRRQGESSGANVLTF. CDR3 in DNA: TGTGCCAGTAGGCGACAGGGGGAAAGCTCTGGGGCCAACGTCCTGACTTTC.

This chain uses TRBV30 with TRBJ2-7; TRBD1 or TRBD2 may be the D gene (6 bases each). Germline V CDR1 and CDR2: GTSNPN, SVGIG (reference sequence). The V end was cut by 0 bases, the J end by 2 bases, with 14 bases between. The CDR3 length is 15 residues. The chain's CDR3 is CAWSVHGGQTYEQYF. Written as DNA, the CDR3 is TGTGCCTGGAGTGTACACGGGGGACAAACCTACGAGCAGTACTTC.

This clone is large by share. This chain joins TRBV30 and TRBJ1-1, with D perhaps matching TRBD1 (5 bases). The CDR3 contains 14 residues. Germline values: CDR1 GTSNPN, CDR2 SVGIG (reference sequence). The germline V and J ends were trimmed by 2 bases and 0 bases, with 10 bases remaining between them. DNA of the CDR3: TGTGCCTGGAGTAAGGAGGGGATGAACACTGAAGCTTTCTTT. It encodes CAWSKEGMNTEAFF. Full variable domain (missing parts from reference TRBV30 and TRBJ1-1): SQTIHQWPATLVQPVGSPLSLECTVEGTSNPNLYWYRQAAGRGLQLLFYSVGIGQISSEVPQNLSASRPQDRQFILSSKKLLLSDSGFYLCAWSKEGMNTEAFFGQGTRLTVV.

CDR3 amino acids: CASSLDRGVETQYF. The CDR3 DNA sequence: TGTGCCAGCAGCTTAGATAGGGGAGTAGAGACCCAGTACTTC. The rearrangement joins TRBV11-3 to TRBJ2-5; D tentatively fits TRBD1 or TRBD2 (5 bases each). The CDR3 is 14 residues long. V was shortened by 0 bases and J by 4 bases, with 9 bases between the two germline ends. Per the germline V gene, CDR1 is SGHNT and CDR2 is YENEEA.

This clone was seen a few times. The genes are TRBV6-8 and TRBJ1-3, with unresolved D. Trimming removed 8 bases from V and 8 bases from J, with 16 bases in between. Germline V gene sequence: CDR1 MNHGY, CDR2 SAAAGT. The length of the CDR3 is 13 residues. The CDR3 DNA is TGTGCCAGCTTTTCAAGGAGACCGGACACCATATATTTT. Protein product: CASFSRRPDTIYF.

The V gene is TRBV5-1, the J gene TRBJ2-3; no clear D gene. The CDR3 has 15 residues. V lost 4 bases and J 2 bases, leaving 14 bases between the germline ends. In germline, CDR1 is SGHRS, CDR2 YFSETQ. The CDR3 bases are TGCGCCAGCAGCCCACCATCCGCCTACACAGATACGCAGTATTTT. Its translation is CASSPPSAYTDTQYF.

This clone came up a few times. The V and J genes are TRBV6-8 and TRBJ2-5, with TRBD2 matching 8 bases. The CDR3 totals 12 residues. Germline V gene lookup returns CDR1 MNHGY and CDR2 SAAAGT. Unmatched junction bases numbered 2, after V lost 6 bases and J lost 5 bases. The CDR3: CASRSGSETQYF. As DNA, the CDR3 is TGTGCCAGCAGGAGCGGGAGTGAGACCCAGTACTTC.

V usage is TRBV14 and J usage is TRBJ2-6; 12 nucleotides agree with TRBD1. Trimming at V came to 6 bases and at J to 5 bases, leaving 11 bases not matched to a gene. There are 18 residues in the CDR3. CDR1 is SGHDN, CDR2 FVKESK, per germline. The CDR3 reads CASSPLLGQGARANVLTF. As DNA, the CDR3 is TGTGCCAGCAGTCCATTGTTGGGACAGGGGGCGAGGGCCAACGTCCTGACTTTC.

The chain employs TRBV6-8 and TRBJ1-5, with 8 bases matching TRBD1. Looked up from germline, CDR1 is MNHGY and CDR2 is SAAAGT. The CDR3 has 15 residues. Germline trimming cut 6 bases from V and 1 base from J; bases unmatched to any gene: 5. CDR3 region: CASSLTGGSNQPQHF. Here the CDR3 DNA reads TGTGCCAGCAGCCTTACAGGGGGGAGCAATCAGCCCCAGCATTTT.